This TCR beta chain was recorded in a study of identical twins. Trimming pared 3 bases from V and 4 bases from J, leaving 17 bases between. The CDR3 covers 16 residues. Germline V gene lookup returns CDR1 MNHEY and CDR2 SVGAGI. With respect to this clonotype: No antigen is known for it.

TCRdb analysed the 5' RACE reads with MiXCR anew, one entry per CDR3 protein. The table shows about 240,000 distinct CDR3 sequences, with about 13% occurring only once. The study's findings and limits: Cord blood's abundant beta clonotypes had fewer insertions, unlike memory repertoires. These conclusions were based on statistical analysis (cross-sectional, not following the same donors). Models predicted less out-of-frame TCR alpha sharing in monozygotic twins than was found.

These data also featured in a second study, about yellow fever vaccine responses in identical twins.

Sequencing used memory (CD45RO+) T cells sorted from blood. The receptor was derived from a woman under 30 in good health. The rearrangement joins TRBV6-5 to TRBJ2-3; D is uncertain. Written as DNA, the CDR3 is TGTGCCAGCAGTTATAATGGACGGCGAGGTGCAGATACGCAGTATTTT. Translation: CASSYNGRRGADTQYF.